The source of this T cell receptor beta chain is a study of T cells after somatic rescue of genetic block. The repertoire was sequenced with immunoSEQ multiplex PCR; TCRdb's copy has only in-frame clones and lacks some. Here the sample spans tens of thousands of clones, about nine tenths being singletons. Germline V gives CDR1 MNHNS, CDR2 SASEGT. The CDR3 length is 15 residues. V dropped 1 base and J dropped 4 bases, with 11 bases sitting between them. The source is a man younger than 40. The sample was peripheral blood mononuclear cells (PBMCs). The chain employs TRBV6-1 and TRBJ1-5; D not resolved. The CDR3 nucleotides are TGTGCCAGCAGTGAAGTTGTAGGAATGAATCAGCCCCAGCATTTT. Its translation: CASSEVVGMNQPQHF.